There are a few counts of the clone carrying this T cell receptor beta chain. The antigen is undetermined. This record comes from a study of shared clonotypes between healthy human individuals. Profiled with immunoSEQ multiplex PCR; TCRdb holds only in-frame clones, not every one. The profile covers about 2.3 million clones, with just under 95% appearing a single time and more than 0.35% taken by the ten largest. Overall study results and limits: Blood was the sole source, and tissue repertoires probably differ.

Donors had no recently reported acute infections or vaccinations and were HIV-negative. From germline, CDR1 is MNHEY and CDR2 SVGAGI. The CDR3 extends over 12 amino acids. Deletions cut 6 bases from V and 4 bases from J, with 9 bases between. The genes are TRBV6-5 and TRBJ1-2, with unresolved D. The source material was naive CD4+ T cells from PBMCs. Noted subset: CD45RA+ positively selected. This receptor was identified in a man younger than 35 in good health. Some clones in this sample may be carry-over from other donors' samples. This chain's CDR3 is CASREKPYGYTF. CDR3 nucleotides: TGTGCCAGCAGGGAGAAGCCCTATGGCTACACCTTC.